This TCR beta chain came from a study of blood T cell repertoires in COVID-19. This CDR3 is 16 amino acids long. The V gene's germline CDR1 is LGHDT and CDR2 YNNKEL (reference sequence). V lost 3 bases and J lost 7, with 22 bases in between. Everyone who took part was roughly 18 to 90 years old, and they came from some 23 US areas. Recovered Cohort 3 donors showed two negative PCRs, clearance, or symptom resolution. In the original workflow: By means of reference gene primer amplification, nucleated cell counts were estimated. Sequencing used immunoSEQ multiplex PCR; TCRdb keeps in-frame clones, though not all of them. The D gene and trimming were derived from the DNA, and the V and J assignments and clone size from that table. Of some 340,000 clones in the sample, 87% were seen once.

Sequenced input: PBMCs or T cells enriched from blood (not recorded which). The receptor comes from a woman in her thirties who had recovered from COVID-19. The chain uses TRBV3-1 (or the pseudogene TRBV3-2) and TRBJ2-7, with a weak D call TRBD2 (5 bases). The CDR3 protein is CASSHLLARVEREQYF. The CDR3 region has the DNA TGTGCCAGCAGCCACCTGCTCGCGAGGGTCGAGAGGGAGCAGTACTTC.